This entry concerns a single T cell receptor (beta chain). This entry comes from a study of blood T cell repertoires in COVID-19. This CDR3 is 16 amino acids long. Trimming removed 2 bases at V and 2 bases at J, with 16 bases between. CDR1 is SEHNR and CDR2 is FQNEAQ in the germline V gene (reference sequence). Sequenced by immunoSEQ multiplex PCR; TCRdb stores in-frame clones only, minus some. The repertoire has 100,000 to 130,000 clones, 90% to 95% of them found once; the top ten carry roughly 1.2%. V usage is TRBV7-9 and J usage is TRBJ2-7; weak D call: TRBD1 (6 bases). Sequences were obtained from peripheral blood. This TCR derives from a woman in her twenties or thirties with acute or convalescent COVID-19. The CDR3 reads CASSLFTDRPTYEQYF. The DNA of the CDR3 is TGTGCCAGCAGCTTATTTACTGACAGGCCTACCTACGAGCAGTACTTC.